This TCR beta chain is drawn from a study of OX40 agonist ivuxolimab in advanced cancers. General observations from the study: CD8+ T cells (on average) carried more expanded clones than CD4+ T cells. Partial responders at 0.1-3.0 mg/kg showed near-lowest clonal expansion.

Turning to this clone: Its cognate antigen is unknown.

Assay used: immunoSEQ multiplex PCR; TCRdb lists only in-frame clones, some missing. This sample has 26,000 or so clones; approximately 91% occur once, and the top ten carry 22%. Germline assignment: CDR1 SGHTS and CDR2 YDEGEE. V shed 0 bases, J shed 0 bases, and the junction held 1 base outside the gene matches. The CDR3 covers 15 residues. Material: CD4+ or CD8+ T cells sorted from blood, obtained in a trial of the OX40 agonist ivuxolimab. This clonotype originated in an adult with an advanced solid tumor such as melanoma, head and neck, liver or kidney cancer. The V gene is TRBV5-8, the J gene TRBJ2-5; TRBD2 aligns across 8 bases. CDR3 bases: TGTGCCAGCAGCTTGGTGCGGGGGGACCAAGAGACCCAGTACTTC. It translates to CASSLVRGDQETQYF.